This T cell receptor beta chain is drawn from a study of blood T cells in healthy people across ages. Germline CDR1 reads SQVTM; CDR2 reads ANQGSEA. The CDR3 totals 14 residues. After removal of 3 bases from V and 3 bases from J, the junction contained 5 bases not matched to a gene. Together with a sample-barcoded 5' primer, a J-beta primer mix was included in a second PCR lasting roughly 6 to 12 cycles. No fewer than 2.5 million CDR3-containing paired-end reads came from each sample. One entry per CDR3 protein results from TCRdb running MiXCR on the 5' RACE reads. The table lists nearly 1 million distinct CDR3 sequences, roughly 47% of them singletons. With respect to this clonotype: No antigen is known for it.

Study-level results: Age advanced and TCR beta diversity per million T cells fell, roughly linearly. When set beside aged donors, long-lived donors presented more naive CD4+ cells and higher diversity. The study could not conclusively compare naive and antigen-experienced cells, given its unsorted PBMCs.

The source is an older woman in good health. This chain uses TRBV29-1 with TRBJ2-3; 8 nucleotides match TRBD2. Sequences were obtained from blood. DNA for the CDR3: TGCAGCGTTGATCTGCGGGAGGATACAGATACGCAGTATTTT. It specifies CSVDLREDTDTQYF.